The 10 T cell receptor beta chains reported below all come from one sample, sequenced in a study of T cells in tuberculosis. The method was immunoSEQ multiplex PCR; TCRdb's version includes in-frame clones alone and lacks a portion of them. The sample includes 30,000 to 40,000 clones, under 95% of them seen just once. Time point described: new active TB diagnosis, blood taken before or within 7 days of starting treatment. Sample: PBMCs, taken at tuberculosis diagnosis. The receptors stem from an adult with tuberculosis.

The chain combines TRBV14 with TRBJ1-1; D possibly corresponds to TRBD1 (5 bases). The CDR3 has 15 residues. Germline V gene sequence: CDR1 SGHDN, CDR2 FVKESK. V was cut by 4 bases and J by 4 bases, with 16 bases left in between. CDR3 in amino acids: CASSRPTGGPTEAFF. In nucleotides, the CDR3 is TGTGCCAGCAGCCGACCTACGGGGGGACCCACTGAAGCTTTCTTT.

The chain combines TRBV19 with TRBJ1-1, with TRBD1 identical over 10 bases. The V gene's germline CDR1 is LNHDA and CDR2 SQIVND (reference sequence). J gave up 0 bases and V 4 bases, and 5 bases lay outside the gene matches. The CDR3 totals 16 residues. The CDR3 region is CASSTLDRGLNTEAFF. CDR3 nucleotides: TGTGCCAGTAGTACTTTGGACAGGGGGTTGAACACTGAAGCTTTCTTT. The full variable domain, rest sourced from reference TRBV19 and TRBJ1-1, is DGGITQSPKYLFRKEGQNVTLSCEQNLNHDAMYWYRQDPGQGLRLIYYSQIVNDFQKGDIAEGYSVSREKKESFPLTVTSAQKNPTAFYLCASSTLDRGLNTEAFFGQGTRLTVV.

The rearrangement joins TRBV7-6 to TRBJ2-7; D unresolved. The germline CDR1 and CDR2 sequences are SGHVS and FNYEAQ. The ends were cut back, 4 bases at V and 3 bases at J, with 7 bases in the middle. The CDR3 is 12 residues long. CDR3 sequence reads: CASSSSDYEQYF. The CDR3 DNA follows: TGTGCCAGCAGCTCCTCAGACTACGAGCAGTACTTC.

CDR3 residues: CAIRDRGGEAFF. In nucleotides, the CDR3 is TGTGCCATCAGGGACAGGGGAGGGGAAGCTTTCTTT. This chain links TRBV10-3 with TRBJ1-1; TRBD1 matches at 9 bases. Germline V gene sequence: CDR1 ENHRY, CDR2 SYGVKD. The V gene end was trimmed by 6 bases and the J gene end by 8 bases; junction bases not matched to a gene: 4. The CDR3 has 12 amino acids.

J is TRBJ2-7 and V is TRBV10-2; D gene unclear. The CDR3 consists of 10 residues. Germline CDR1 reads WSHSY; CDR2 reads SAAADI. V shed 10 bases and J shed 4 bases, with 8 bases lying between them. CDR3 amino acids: CATNNYEQYF. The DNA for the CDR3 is TGCGCCACCAACAATTACGAGCAGTACTTC.

CDR3 DNA sequence: TGTGCCAGCAGCGACGGACAGCGGATAGACAATGAGCAGTTCTTC. It yields the protein CASSDGQRIDNEQFF. The genes are TRBV5-6 and TRBJ2-1; perhaps TRBD1 as D (6 bases). V was shortened by 4 bases and J by 5 bases, with 16 bases between the two germline ends. The CDR3 covers 15 residues. Germline V gene lookup returns CDR1 SGHDT and CDR2 YYEEEE.

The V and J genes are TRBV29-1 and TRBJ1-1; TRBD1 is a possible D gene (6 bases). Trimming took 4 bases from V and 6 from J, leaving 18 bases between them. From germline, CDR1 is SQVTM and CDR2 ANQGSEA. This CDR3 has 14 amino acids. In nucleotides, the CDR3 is TGCAGCGTTGCGGTGCAGGGGACATCGGCTGAAGCTTTCTTT. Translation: CSVAVQGTSAEAFF.

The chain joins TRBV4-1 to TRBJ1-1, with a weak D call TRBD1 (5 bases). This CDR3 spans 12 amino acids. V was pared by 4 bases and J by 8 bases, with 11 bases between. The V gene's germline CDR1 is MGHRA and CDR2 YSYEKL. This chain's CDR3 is CASSLKAGEAFF. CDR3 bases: TGCGCCAGCAGCCTAAAGGCAGGGGAAGCTTTCTTT.

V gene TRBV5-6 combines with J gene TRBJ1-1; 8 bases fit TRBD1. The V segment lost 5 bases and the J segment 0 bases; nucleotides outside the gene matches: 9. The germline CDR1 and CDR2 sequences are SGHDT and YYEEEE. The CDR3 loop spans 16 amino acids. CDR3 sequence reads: CASSLKTGALNTEAFF. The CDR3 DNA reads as TGTGCCAGCAGTCTTAAGACAGGGGCGTTGAACACTGAAGCTTTCTTT.

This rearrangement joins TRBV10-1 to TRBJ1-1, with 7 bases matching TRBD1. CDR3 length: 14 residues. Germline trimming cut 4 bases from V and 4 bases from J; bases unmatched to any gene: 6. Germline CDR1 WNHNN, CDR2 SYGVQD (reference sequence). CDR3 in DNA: TGCGCCAGCAGTGGGCGCAGGGGGGTCACTGAAGCTTTCTTT. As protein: CASSGRRGVTEAFF.